The clone carrying this T cell receptor beta chain was picked up many times. Trimming at V came to 3 bases and at J to 6 bases, leaving 9 bases not matched to a gene. The length of the CDR3 is 16 residues. Germline V gives CDR1 MNHEY, CDR2 SMNVEV (reference sequence). The data stem from a study of patients and donors after allogeneic stem cell transplantation. From the RT-PCR reads, TCRdb called clonotypes with MiXCR, one entry per CDR3 protein. The repertoire consists of over 150,000 distinct CDR3 sequences, with roughly 31% occurring once and the leading ten covering 3.2%. This receptor was obtained from a human donor who was either an allogeneic HSCT recipient or a stem cell or donor lymphocyte infusion donor (not recorded which). It is not recorded whose cells these are; they may come from a transplant donor. Sequences were obtained from blood, either unsorted or a sorted T cell fraction (not recorded which). The chain links TRBV27 to TRBJ1-4; 8 nucleotides match TRBD1. CDR3 nucleotide sequence: TGTGCCAGCAGTTTCTTGACAGGGGATAGGGATGAAAAACTGTTTTTT. Translated: CASSFLTGDRDEKLFF.